Below are 11 T cell receptor beta chains sequenced from a single sample in a study of T cells expressing NK-cell markers. TCRdb re-called the 5' RACE reads; one entry per CDR3 protein, DNA not given. The listing contains 550,000 or so distinct CDR3 sequences. Sequencing used blood T cells: a sorted CD56 or NKG2C T cell subset, CD4+ or CD8+ T cells, or bulk PBMC T cells (not recorded which). The receptors were gathered from a man aged 18 to 30 in good health.

The rearrangement uses TRBV30 and TRBJ2-1; TCRdb names TRBD2, which stays unverified in the absence of DNA. CDR3 size: 13 residues. CDR1 is GTSNPN and CDR2 is SVGIG in the germline V gene (reference sequence). The CDR3: CAWNELAGAFQFF.

V gene TRBV6-1 combines with J gene TRBJ1-1; there is no DNA to check the TCRdb D call of TRBD1. CDR1 and CDR2 from the germline V gene are MNHNS and SASEGT. The CDR3 extends over 14 amino acids. The chain's CDR3 is CATNTRGTNTEAFF.

The rearrangement links TRBV6-1 to TRBJ2-1; TCRdb indicates TRBD2, and absent DNA this call remains unverified. The CDR3 runs 15 residues. Germline loops: CDR1 MNHNS, CDR2 SASEGT. CDR3 amino acids: CASSDLAGLNNEQFF.

The chain uses TRBV30 and TRBJ2-2; the D call of TRBD1 rests on TCRdb alone, since no DNA is present to check it. The length of the CDR3 is 12 residues. Germline loops: CDR1 GTSNPN, CDR2 SVGIG (reference sequence). The CDR3 spells CAWSRGNGELFF.

V gene TRBV29-1 combines with J gene TRBJ2-2; TCRdb indicates TRBD2, and absent DNA this call remains unverified. Germline V gene data show CDR1 as SQVTM and CDR2 as ANQGSEA. The CDR3 runs to 12 residues. CDR3 region: CSVVLAAGELFF.

V usage is TRBV20-1 and J usage is TRBJ2-2; TCRdb's D call of TRBD2 is untestable without DNA. From germline, CDR1 is DFQATT and CDR2 SNEGSKA (reference sequence). This CDR3 contains 16 residues. The CDR3 sequence is CSARGLAGVKTGELFF.

This chain joins TRBV11-1 and TRBJ2-3; checking the TCRdb D call of TRBD1 is not possible without DNA. The CDR3 runs to 19 residues. CDR1 is SGHAT, CDR2 FQDESV, per germline (reference sequence). The CDR3 region is CASSWGAGRRTASTDTQYF.

The CDR3 is CASSPRTSGRKDNEQFF. The chain combines TRBV7-9 with TRBJ2-1; the D call of TRBD2 rests on TCRdb alone, since no DNA is present to check it. CDR3 length: 17 residues. Germline loops: CDR1 SEHNR, CDR2 FQNEAQ (reference sequence).

The genes are TRBV7-2 and TRBJ1-4; the TRBD1 assignment by TCRdb is unverifiable without DNA. CDR1 SGHTA and CDR2 FQGNSA come from the germline V gene. The CDR3 is 14 residues long. CDR3 region: CASSFDRGQDKLFF.

The gene calls are TRBV3-1 and TRBJ2-2. CDR3 size: 17 residues. The germline CDR1 and CDR2 sequences are LGHDT and YNNKEL (reference sequence). The CDR3: CASSQDLGLAAPGELFF.

This chain uses TRBV2 with TRBJ2-1; the D call from TCRdb, TRBD1, cannot be confirmed without DNA. CDR3 length: 14 residues. From germline, CDR1 is SNHLY and CDR2 FYNNEI. The CDR3 protein is CASSVTGVFDEQFF.